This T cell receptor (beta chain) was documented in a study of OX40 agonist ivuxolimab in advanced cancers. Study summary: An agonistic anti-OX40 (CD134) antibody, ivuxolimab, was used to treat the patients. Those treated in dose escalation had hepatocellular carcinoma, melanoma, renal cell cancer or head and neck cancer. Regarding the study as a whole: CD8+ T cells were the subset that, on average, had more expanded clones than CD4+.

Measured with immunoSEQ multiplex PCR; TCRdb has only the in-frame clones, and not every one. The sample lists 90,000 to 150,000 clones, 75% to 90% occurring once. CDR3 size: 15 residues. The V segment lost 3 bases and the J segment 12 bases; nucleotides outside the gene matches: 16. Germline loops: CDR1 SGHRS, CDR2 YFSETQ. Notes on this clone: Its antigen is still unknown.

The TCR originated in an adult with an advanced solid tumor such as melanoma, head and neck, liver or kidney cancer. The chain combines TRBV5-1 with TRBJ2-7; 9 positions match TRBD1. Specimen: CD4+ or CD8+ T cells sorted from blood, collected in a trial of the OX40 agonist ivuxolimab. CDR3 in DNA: TGCGCCAGCAGCTCGGATGGACAGGGGATGTCAAGAACGTACTTC. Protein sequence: CASSSDGQGMSRTYF.